A single sample is the source of the 7 T cell receptor beta chains below, sequenced in a study of blood T cells in healthy people across ages. It was with a sample-barcoded 5' primer and a J-beta primer mix that a second PCR of roughly 6 to 12 cycles was run. TCRdb processed the 5' RACE reads anew with MiXCR; each CDR3 protein has one entry. The sample has around 1.5 million distinct CDR3 sequences; approximately 59% are singletons. The material sequenced was blood. Source of these receptors: a man younger than 30 in good health.

The chain recombines TRBV11-2 with TRBJ1-6, with 10 positions matching TRBD1. There are 16 residues in the CDR3. V was pared by 5 bases and J by 8 bases, with 9 bases of the junction left unmatched. Germline CDR1 is SGHAT and CDR2 is FQNNGV. The CDR3 sequence is CASSRHPGTGDSPLHF. As DNA, the CDR3 is TGTGCCAGCAGCCGTCACCCCGGGACAGGGGATTCACCCCTCCACTTT.

This chain uses TRBV6-6 with TRBJ2-1, with a possible D match to TRBD2 (5 bases). The V end lost 4 bases, the J end lost 8 bases, and 12 bases lay between the germline ends. The CDR3 loop spans 13 amino acids. Per germline, CDR1 MNHNY and CDR2 SVGAGI (reference sequence). The DNA for the CDR3 is TGTGCCAGCAGTTTGATCGACTATCATGAGCAGTTCTTC. Amino acids: CASSLIDYHEQFF.

The chain uses TRBV12-3 or TRBV12-4 and TRBJ2-5, with D hard to call. CDR3 size: 12 residues. The V end lost 5 bases, the J end lost 6 bases, and 10 bases lay between the germline ends. CDR3 coding DNA: TGTGCCAGCAGTAAGACTGATAAGACCCAGTACTTC. It encodes CASSKTDKTQYF.

This chain links TRBV6-6 with TRBJ1-4; TRBD1 matches at 8 bases. Germline lookup yields CDR1 MNHNY and CDR2 SVGAGI (reference sequence). J gave up 8 bases and V 2 bases, and 4 bases lay outside the gene matches. The CDR3 runs to 14 residues. The CDR3 reads CASSYQGAREKLFF. The CDR3 DNA reads TGTGCCAGCAGTTACCAGGGGGCTCGAGAAAAACTGTTTTTT.

This clonotype was detected a few times. The chain is built from TRBV13 and TRBJ1-2; 8 nucleotides agree with TRBD1. J gave up 2 bases and V 0 bases, and 5 bases lay outside the gene matches. CDR1 is PRHDT and CDR2 is FYEKMQ in the germline V gene (reference sequence). The CDR3 contains 16 residues. DNA of the CDR3: TGTGCCAGCAGCTTAGGCGACAGGGGAGCGAACTATGGCTACACCTTC. It translates to CASSLGDRGANYGYTF.

The V and J genes are TRBV20-1 and TRBJ2-3; the match to TRBD2 covers 14 bases. The length of the CDR3 is 19 residues. Germline V gene sequence: CDR1 DFQATT, CDR2 SNEGSKA (reference sequence). V trimming: 1 base; J trimming: 0 bases; junction bases outside the gene matches: 9. The CDR3 reads CSARADGLAGGASTDTQYF. The CDR3 bases are TGCAGTGCTAGAGCCGATGGACTAGCGGGGGGAGCTAGCACAGATACGCAGTATTTT.

The V gene is TRBV20-1, the J gene TRBJ1-6, with D possibly TRBD1 on 5 matching bases. Germline V CDR1 and CDR2: DFQATT, SNEGSKA (reference sequence). The CDR3 consists of 15 residues. Trimming shortened V by 6 bases and J by 4 bases, and 16 bases separated the two germline ends. The CDR3 DNA reads TGCAGTGCCCCCGGGACCGATCTGTATAATTCACCCCTCCACTTT. Translation: CSAPGTDLYNSPLHF.